This T cell receptor (beta chain) came from a study of T cell responses to AZD1222 COVID-19 vaccine. The germline CDR1 and CDR2 sequences are SGHTA and FQGNSA. J lost 9 bases, V lost 1 base, and 10 bases had no gene match. This CDR3 comprises 15 residues. Broader study findings: Baseline seropositives among AZD1222 recipients totaled only six. No repertoire was sampled before or during the peak T cell response, only after it. A mostly white British donor set with more females was recruited, and clonal diversity was possibly underestimated. With dominance at 160-218 and 743-854, vaccine-associated CD4 TCRs spanned spike.

A note on this clone: Antigen specificity is unknown.

Sequencing was performed with immunoSEQ multiplex PCR; in TCRdb, only in-frame clones are kept and a portion is missing. The data contain 150,000 to 180,000 clones, roughly nine tenths of them singletons. The V gene is TRBV7-2, the J gene TRBJ1-2, with 8 bases identical to TRBD1. Sequencing used peripheral blood, obtained on day 0 of MenACWY control vaccination. This receptor was identified in an adult in good health. CDR3 protein: CASSLVGTGYDRYTF. The CDR3 nucleotides are TGTGCCAGCAGCTTAGTCGGGACAGGTTACGACCGCTACACCTTC.